These 22 T cell receptor delta chains were sequenced from one sample in a study of γδ T cells in repeated Plasmodium falciparum infection. TCRdb reanalysed the multiplex PCR reads with CATT. The data hold tens of thousands of delta-chain clones, with 1.7% observed a single time. Vgamma9/Vdelta2+ and Vdelta2-negative gammadelta T cells were flow-sorted from PBMC for bulk sequencing. Input material: gamma-delta T cells from blood. The receptors derive from a pool of human donors (malaria-infected and uninfected, not separated).

In regard to this clone: TCRdb has a much larger clone's protein, which differs at residue 8 from the translation of this DNA, likely because of a read error; what is shown is the protein translated from the DNA. The rearrangement uses TRDV1 and TRDJ1; D possibly corresponds to TRDD3 (7 bases). TCRdb offers no J gene call, so here the DNA was matched to germline to obtain one. V was shortened by 0 bases and J by 0 bases, with 26 bases between the two germline ends. Germline values: CDR1 TSWWSYY, CDR2 QGS. CDR3 length equals 21 residues. Here the CDR3 reads CALGELSLLRNWGVYTDKLIF. As DNA, the CDR3 is TGTGCTCTTGGGGAACTCAGCCTCCTACGTAACTGGGGAGTTTACACCGATAAACTCATCTTT.

This clone was detected only a few times. The TCRdb protein comes from a much larger clone and disagrees with this DNA's translation at residue 18, likely due to a read error; the protein given here is derived from the DNA. The gene calls are TRDV1 and TRDJ1; TRDD3 matches 8 bases. Germline CDR1 TSWWSYY, CDR2 QGS. The CDR3 consists of 22 residues. The CDR3 DNA reads as TGTGCTCTTGGGGAACTAAGACTGACCTTCTGGGGGAAAACTAGCTACACCGGTAAACTCATCTTT. Translating gives CALGELRLTFWGKTSYTGKLIF.

This clone has just a few counts. TCRdb assigns this DNA the protein of a much larger clone, which departs from its translation at residue 8; this likely reflects a read error, and the protein shown comes from translating the DNA. V is TRDV1 and J is TRDJ3; the match to TRDD3 covers 13 bases. The germline V gene has CDR1 TSWWSYY and CDR2 QGS. Trimming cost V 1 base and J 0 bases; bases outside gene matches: 21. This CDR3 comprises 26 residues. The CDR3 here is CALGEQGVSTGGYEVFSSWDTRQMFF. CDR3 nucleotides: TGTGCTCTTGGGGAACAGGGGGTGAGTACTGGGGGATACGAAGTATTTTCCTCCTGGGACACCCGACAGATGTTTTTC.

The sample holds many counts of this clone. TCRdb shows a much larger clone's protein in place of this DNA's translation, and the two differ at residue 8, likely through a read error; the protein shown is translated from the DNA. The chain employs TRDV1 and TRDJ1; tentatively, D is TRDD3 (5 bases). Germline V CDR1 and CDR2: TSWWSYY, QGS. CDR3 length equals 18 residues. The CDR3 sequence: CALVEWGPDPVYTDKLIF. The CDR3, as DNA: TGTGCTCTTGTGGAATGGGGACCGGATCCCGTGTACACCGATAAACTCATCTTT.

This clone was recorded at least ten times. The protein recorded in TCRdb matches a much larger clone and deviates from this DNA's translation at residue 7, suggesting a read error; the protein here is obtained by translating the DNA. The genes are TRDV1 and TRDJ1, with TRDD3 identical over 8 bases. The CDR3 is 17 amino acids. Germline CDR1 is TSWWSYY and CDR2 is QGS. The CDR3 protein is CALGEGALGDYTDKLIF. The DNA for the CDR3 is TGTGCTCTTGGGGAAGGAGCTTTGGGGGATTACACGGATAAACTCATCTTT.

This clone was counted between two and nine times. TCRdb records a much larger clone's protein for this DNA, with a difference at residue 5 that likely arises from a read error; the protein given is the translation of the DNA. The chain recombines TRDV1 with TRDJ1, with 13 bases fitting TRDD3. No J gene is reported in TCRdb; it was inferred here by comparing the DNA with germline. The CDR3 consists of 22 residues. Unmatched junction bases numbered 23, after V lost 5 bases and J lost 2 bases. Germline assignment: CDR1 TSWWSYY and CDR2 QGS. This CDR3 reads CALGKPTGITGGYAAGTDKLIF. CDR3 DNA sequence: TGTGCTCTTGGGAAACCTACGGGGATTACTGGGGGATACGCAGCGGGGACCGATAAACTCATCTTT.

This clone was observed many times. The mismatch at residue 3 between this DNA's translation and the TCRdb protein of a much larger clone likely reflects a read error; the protein shown is translated from the DNA. The chain recombines TRDV1 with TRDJ1, with TRDD3 matching over 10 bases. Germline V gene lookup returns CDR1 TSWWSYY and CDR2 QGS. There are 20 residues in the CDR3. CDR3 nucleotide sequence: TGTGCTCCTGGGGCTTTCCGGCGGGACTGGGGGATTCCAAGCACCGATAAACTCATCTTT. Protein product: CAPGAFRRDWGIPSTDKLIF.

This clone has ten or more counts. This likely stems from a read error, as it lies one base from a far larger clone. V and J are TRDV2 and TRDJ1, with TRDD3 as a possible D gene (6 bases). This CDR3 region has 20 residues. Germline values: CDR1 GEAIGNYY, CDR2 EKD. The CDR3: CARDTLRVLGGPVITDKLIF. CDR3 in DNA: TGTGCCCGTGACACTCTTAGAGTACTGGGTGGGCCGGTCATCACCGATAAACTCATCTTT.

A remark on this clone: This sequence is one base from a far larger clone and is likely a read error. The sample holds other DNA sequences that translate to the same CDR3. The rearrangement links TRAV38-2/DV8 to TRDJ1; D is possibly TRDD3 (8 bases). The V and J ends lost 7 bases and 2 bases respectively, with 36 bases between them. This CDR3 has 21 residues. CDR1 is TSESDYY, CDR2 QEAYKQQN, per germline. For the CDR3, the DNA is TGTGCTTATTCCGCTTTTCCTACTTGTACTGGGGGGCCTGAGGGGACCGATAAACTCATCTTT. It translates to CAYSAFPTCTGGPEGTDKLIF.

The table lists this clone with many counts. TCRdb assigns this DNA the protein of a much larger clone, which departs from its translation at residue 9; this likely reflects a read error, and the protein shown comes from translating the DNA. The chain carries TRDV2 and TRDJ3, with 10 bases identical to TRDD3. The V gene end was trimmed by 1 base and the J gene end by 2 bases; junction bases not matched to a gene: 1. The CDR3 length is 17 residues. Germline V gives CDR1 GEAIGNYY, CDR2 EKD. This CDR3 reads CACDTGGYPWDTRQMFF. The DNA of the CDR3 is TGTGCCTGTGACACTGGGGGATACCCCTGGGACACCCGACAGATGTTTTTC.

This clone was seen many times. The CDR3 DNA sequence: TGTGCTCTTGGGGCGAAAAGAGGTTCCTTACGTTTGATACTGGGGGATACCAGATGCACCGATAAACTCATCTTT. It codes for CALGAKRGSLRLILGDTRCTDKLIF. V is TRDV1 and J is TRDJ1; TRDD3 matches 12 bases. The CDR3 covers 25 residues. Germline-derived CDR1 and CDR2 are TSWWSYY and QGS. Trimming took 4 bases from V and 1 from J; bases not matched to a gene: 31.

This clone came up a few times. The TCRdb protein comes from a much larger clone and disagrees with this DNA's translation at residue 5, likely due to a read error; the protein given here is derived from the DNA. V is TRDV2 and J is TRDJ1, with D uncertain. The J gene was not available in TCRdb and was assigned here by matching the DNA to germline segments. Germline V gives CDR1 GEAIGNYY, CDR2 EKD. This CDR3 has 14 amino acids. Trimming stripped 3 bases from V and 5 bases from J, with 15 bases between. The CDR3 sequence: CACDAAGRRDKLIF. The CDR3 DNA sequence: TGTGCCTGTGACGCCGCAGGGCGGAGGGATAAACTCATCTTT.

This clone was counted ten times or more. TCRdb has a much larger clone's protein, which differs at residue 11 from the translation of this DNA, likely because of a read error; what is shown is the protein translated from the DNA. The chain joins TRDV1 to TRDJ1; TRDD3 agrees at 8 bases. CDR3 length equals 17 residues. Germline V lookup: CDR1 TSWWSYY, CDR2 QGS. The J segment lost 5 bases and the V segment lost 2 bases, leaving 13 bases of the junction unmatched. The chain's CDR3 is CALGEGTLGDCTDKLIF. CDR3 sequence (DNA): TGTGCTCTTGGGGAAGGAACTTTGGGGGATTGCACGGATAAACTCATCTTT.

About this clone itself: TCRdb shows a much larger clone's protein in place of this DNA's translation, and the two differ at residue 9, likely through a read error; the protein shown is translated from the DNA. For the CDR3, the DNA is TGTGCTCTTGGGGAACTTAGTCATAGGTTCCTAAGGGAGCCGTACTGGGGGATACGTAGGGCGTACACCGATAAACTCATCTTT. It encodes CALGELSHRFLREPYWGIRRAYTDKLIF. The genes are TRDV1 and TRDJ1; TRDD3 agrees at 13 bases. Matching the DNA to germline supplied the J gene, which TCRdb does not give. Germline trimming cut 0 bases from V and 0 bases from J; bases unmatched to any gene: 34. CDR3 length: 28 amino acids. Germline lookup yields CDR1 TSWWSYY and CDR2 QGS.

In this sample, this clone turned up a few times. Only one base separates this from a far larger clonotype, so it likely reflects a read error. Other nucleotide sequences in the sample specify the same CDR3. CDR3 DNA: TGTGCTCTTGGGGACTCGGCCTTCCTCCGGGCTGGAGGATATTGCCCCGATAAACTCATCTTT. This translates into CALGDSAFLRAGGYCPDKLIF. V usage is TRDV1 and J usage is TRDJ1, with TRDD2 matching over 7 bases. Germline V gives CDR1 TSWWSYY, CDR2 QGS. The ends lost 3 bases at V and 3 bases at J; junction bases unmatched: 25. The CDR3 runs 21 residues.

This clone was counted many times. This could be a read error, since a much larger clone is one nucleotide away. This same CDR3 is encoded by further DNA sequences in the sample. The chain uses TRDV1 and TRDJ1; TRDD3 agrees at 10 bases. The germline CDR1 and CDR2 sequences are TSWWSYY and QGS. This CDR3 comprises 23 residues. The CDR3 DNA follows: TGTGCTCTTGGGGCCACCGGGGGATTTCCGGTCTGGGGGATAACCTTGTACACCGATAAACTCATCTTC. Protein: CALGATGGFPVWGITLYTDKLIF.

As to this clone: TCRdb assigns this DNA the protein of a much larger clone, which departs from its translation at residue 14; this likely reflects a read error, and the protein shown comes from translating the DNA. The V and J genes are TRDV1 and TRDJ1; 8 bases align to TRDD3. TCRdb does not report a J gene; here it was assigned by matching the DNA to germline references. The CDR3 runs to 24 residues. Germline values: CDR1 TSWWSYY, CDR2 QGS. The ends lost 0 bases at V and 1 base at J; junction bases unmatched: 28. The CDR3 region is CALGELRVFTWAGRGYRLTDKLIF. The CDR3 DNA reads TGTGCTCTTGGGGAACTTAGAGTCTTCACCTGGGCAGGACGGGGATACAGGCTCACCGATAAACTCATCTTT.

This clone has more than one count but fewer than ten. A read error likely explains this, since a far larger clone differs by one base. The DNA is omitted, as the CDR3 cannot be located on it reliably, and the CDR3 follows TCRdb's listing. Other DNA sequences in this specimen translate into the identical CDR3. No call exists for the J gene, whereas the V gene is TRDV1. Germline V gene sequence: CDR1 TSWWSYY, CDR2 QGS. The CDR3 has 16 residues if both end residues are counted. CDR3 protein: CALLIFPTPYVCRLIF.

With regard to this clone: This likely reflects a read error, since a far larger clone is one base away. In the same sample, other DNA sequences code for this CDR3. The chain couples TRDV1 to TRDJ1, with D possibly TRDD2 on 8 matching bases. TCRdb supplies no J gene; here it was assigned by aligning the nucleotide sequence to germline. Germline loops: CDR1 TSWWSYY, CDR2 QGS. The ends were cut back, 2 bases at V and 0 bases at J, with 25 bases in the middle. This CDR3 contains 20 residues. CDR3 protein: CALGEILPKHWGLYTDKLIF. DNA of the CDR3: TGTGCTCTTGGGGAAATCCTTCCTAAGCACTGGGGACTCTACACCGATAAACTCATCTTT.

Note on this clone: TCRdb shows a much larger clone's protein in place of this DNA's translation, and the two differ at residue 13, likely through a read error; the protein shown is translated from the DNA. This chain links TRAV38-2/DV8 with TRDJ1; 8 nucleotides align to TRDD3. The J gene was missing in TCRdb and was found by matching the end of the DNA to germline. CDR1 is TSESDYY and CDR2 is QEAYKQQN in the germline V gene. The CDR3 consists of 27 residues. J lost 0 bases, V lost 0 bases, and 37 bases had no gene match. CDR3: CAYRSAELFFWSPSESTGGSYTDKLIF. The CDR3 nucleotides are TGTGCTTATAGGAGCGCGGAACTCTTCTTCTGGTCTCCGTCAGAATCGACTGGGGGGTCGTACACCGATAAACTCATCTTT.

This clone occurred a few times. TCRdb's entry gives the protein of a much larger clone, which mismatches this DNA's translation at residue 14, likely from a read error; the protein reported here is translated from the DNA. This chain connects TRAV38-2/DV8 to TRDJ1; 9 bases are a match to TRDD3. TCRdb gives no J gene; it was assigned here by matching the DNA to germline. Germline CDR1 and CDR2: TSESDYY and QEAYKQQN. The CDR3 extends over 21 amino acids. The junction had 19 bases not matched to a gene; V was cut back by 1 base and J by 0 bases. The CDR3 protein is CAYRSSGVCTGGPTNTDKLIF. The CDR3 DNA reads TGTGCTTATAGGAGCTCCGGGGTGTGTACTGGGGGACCCACCAACACCGATAAACTCATCTTT.

In the case of this clone: The protein in TCRdb stems from a much larger clone and differs at residue 17 from this DNA's translation, likely a read error; here the protein is translated from the DNA. V is TRDV1 and J is TRDJ2; D is unclear. The CDR3 sequence is 20 residues long. Germline CDR1 reads TSWWSYY; CDR2 reads QGS. CDR3 sequence: CALGELGLSLLRALTAKLFF. The CDR3 DNA reads TGTGCTCTTGGGGAACTTGGCCTCAGCCTCCTCAGGGCTTTGACAGCAAAACTCTTCTTT.